Listed below are T cell receptor beta chains from one sample, sequenced in a study of blood T cells in healthy people across ages. MiXCR, run by TCRdb on the 5' RACE reads, gives a single entry per CDR3 protein. The sample lists approximately 1.5 million distinct CDR3 sequences; 30% to 35% were seen once. Sample: blood. Every receptor here comes from a woman younger than 45 in good health. Each CDR3 is given with its conserved first and last residue. D genes are given only for firm matches. Only part of the rows carry a size: once, few, many, or a class if the clone is expanded.

size: .; D: TRBD1; J: TRBJ1-2; V: TRBV12-3/TRBV12-4; length: 14; CDR3: CASRSGQGEFGYTF; DNA: TGTGCCAGCAGGTCGGGACAGGGGGAGTTCGGCTACACCTTC
size: once; D: .; J: TRBJ1-2; V: TRBV3-1; length: 11; CDR3: CGTVSNYGYTF; DNA: TGTGGGACGGTATCAAACTATGGCTACACCTTC
size: .; D: .; J: TRBJ2-1; V: TRBV27; length: 14; CDR3: CASSSAVTVDEQFF; DNA: TGTGCCAGCAGTTCAGCGGTCACAGTAGATGAGCAGTTCTTC
size: .; D: .; J: TRBJ1-6; V: TRBV15; length: 17; CDR3: CATGKISDRGRGSPLHF; DNA: TGTGCCACCGGGAAAATCTCAGACCGCGGGCGAGGGTCACCCCTCCACTTT
size: .; D: TRBD2; J: TRBJ2-7; V: TRBV5-1; length: 16; CDR3: CASSLEGLAGDYEQYF; DNA: TGCGCCAGCAGCTTGGAAGGACTAGCGGGGGACTATGAGCAGTACTTC
size: .; D: .; J: TRBJ2-1; V: TRBV20-1; length: 14; CDR3: CSATGRGAYNEQFF; DNA: TGCAGTGCCACCGGGCGGGGCGCATACAATGAGCAGTTCTTC
size: .; D: .; J: TRBJ2-3; V: TRBV4-1; length: 14; CDR3: CASSPWFPSDTQYF; DNA: TGCGCCAGCAGCCCCTGGTTCCCCAGCGATACGCAGTATTTT
size: once; D: .; J: TRBJ1-1; V: TRBV30; length: 13; CDR3: CAWNQGLNTEAFF; DNA: TGTGCCTGGAACCAGGGTCTCAACACTGAAGCTTTCTTT
size: once; D: TRBD2; J: TRBJ2-5; V: TRBV18; length: 16; CDR3: CASSPPAGGPSYGQYF; DNA: TGTGCCAGCTCACCACCGGCGGGGGGGCCGAGCTACGGGCAGTACTTC
size: .; D: .; J: TRBJ1-2; V: TRBV15; length: 17; CDR3: CATSRGRSFLLNYGYTF; DNA: TGTGCCACCAGCAGAGGTCGGTCGTTCCTTTTGAACTATGGCTACACCTTC
size: .; D: .; J: TRBJ2-7; V: TRBV5-1; length: 14; CDR3: CASSAGLGDNEQYF; DNA: TGCGCCAGCAGCGCCGGACTAGGGGACAACGAGCAGTACTTC